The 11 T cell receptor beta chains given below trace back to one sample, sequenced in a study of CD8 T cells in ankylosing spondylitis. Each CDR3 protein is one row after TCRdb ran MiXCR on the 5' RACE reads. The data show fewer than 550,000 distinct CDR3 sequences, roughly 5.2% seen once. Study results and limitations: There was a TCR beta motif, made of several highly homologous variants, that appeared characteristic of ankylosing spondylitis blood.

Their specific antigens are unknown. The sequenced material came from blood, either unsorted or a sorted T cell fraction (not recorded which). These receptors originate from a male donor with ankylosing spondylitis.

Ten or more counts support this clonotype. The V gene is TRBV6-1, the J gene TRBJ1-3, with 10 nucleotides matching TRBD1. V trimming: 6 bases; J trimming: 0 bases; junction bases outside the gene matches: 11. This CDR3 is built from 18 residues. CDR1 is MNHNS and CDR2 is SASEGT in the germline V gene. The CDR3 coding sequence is TGTGCCAGCAGAACTACGGGGACAGGGGACCTCTCTGGAAACACCATATATTTT. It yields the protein CASRTTGTGDLSGNTIYF.

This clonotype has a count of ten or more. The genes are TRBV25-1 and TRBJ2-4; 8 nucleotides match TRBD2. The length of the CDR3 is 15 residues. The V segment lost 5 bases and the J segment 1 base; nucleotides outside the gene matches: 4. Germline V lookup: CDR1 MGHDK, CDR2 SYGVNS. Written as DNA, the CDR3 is TGTGCCAGCAGTCGGGGGGGAGGGGCCAAAAACATTCAGTACTTC. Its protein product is CASSRGGGAKNIQYF. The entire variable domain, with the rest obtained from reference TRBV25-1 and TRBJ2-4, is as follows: EADIYQTPRYLVIGTGKKITLECSQTMGHDKMYWYQQDPGMELHLIHYSYGVNSTEKGDLSSESTVSRIRTEHFPLTLESARPSHTSQYLCASSRGGGAKNIQYFGAGTRLSVL.

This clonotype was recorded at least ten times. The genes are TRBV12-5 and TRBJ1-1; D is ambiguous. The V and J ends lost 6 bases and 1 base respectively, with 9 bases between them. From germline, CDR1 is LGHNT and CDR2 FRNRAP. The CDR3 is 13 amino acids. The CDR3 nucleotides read TGTGCTAGTGGCTCTGAAAAGAACACTGAAGCTTTCTTT. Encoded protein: CASGSEKNTEAFF.

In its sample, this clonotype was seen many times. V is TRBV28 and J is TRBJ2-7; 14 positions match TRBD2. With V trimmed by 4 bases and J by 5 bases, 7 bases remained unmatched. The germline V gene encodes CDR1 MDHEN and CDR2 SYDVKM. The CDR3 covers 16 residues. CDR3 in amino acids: CASSSGTSGSQHEQYF. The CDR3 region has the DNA TGTGCCAGCAGTTCCGGGACTAGCGGGAGCCAGCACGAGCAGTACTTC. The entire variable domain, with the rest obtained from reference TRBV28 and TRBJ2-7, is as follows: DVKVTQSSRYLVKRTGEKVFLECVQDMDHENMFWYRQDPGLGLRLIYFSYDVKMKEKGDIPEGYSVSREKKERFSLILESASTNQTSMYLCASSSGTSGSQHEQYFGPGTRLTVT.

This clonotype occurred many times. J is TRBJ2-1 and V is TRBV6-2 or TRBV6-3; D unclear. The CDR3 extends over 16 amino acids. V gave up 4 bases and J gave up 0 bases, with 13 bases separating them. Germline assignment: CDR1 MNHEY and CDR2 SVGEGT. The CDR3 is CASSFRQIGSYNEQFF. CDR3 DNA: TGTGCCAGCAGTTTCCGACAAATAGGCTCCTACAATGAGCAGTTCTTC.

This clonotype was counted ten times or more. The CDR3 is CSVARVLLTEAFF. The CDR3 region has the DNA TGCAGCGTTGCCCGGGTTCTTCTTACTGAAGCTTTCTTT. This sequence joins TRBV29-1 and TRBJ1-1; no definite D call. The CDR3 sequence is 13 residues long. The V end was cut by 4 bases, the J end by 5 bases, with 14 bases between. Germline assignment: CDR1 SQVTM and CDR2 ANQGSEA.

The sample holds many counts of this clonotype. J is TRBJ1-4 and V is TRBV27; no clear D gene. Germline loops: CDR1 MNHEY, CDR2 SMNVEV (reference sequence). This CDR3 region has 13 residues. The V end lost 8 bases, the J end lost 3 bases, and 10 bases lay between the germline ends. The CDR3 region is CASSFFPNEKLFF. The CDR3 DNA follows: TGTGCCAGCTCCTTTTTTCCTAATGAAAAACTGTTTTTT.

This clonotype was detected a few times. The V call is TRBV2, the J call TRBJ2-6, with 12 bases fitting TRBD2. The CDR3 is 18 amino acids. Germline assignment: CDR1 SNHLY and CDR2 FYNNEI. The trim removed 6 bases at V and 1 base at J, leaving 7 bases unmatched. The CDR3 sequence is CASRSRLAGVSGANVLTF. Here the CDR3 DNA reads TGTGCCAGCAGGTCCAGACTAGCGGGAGTTTCTGGGGCCAACGTCCTGACTTTC. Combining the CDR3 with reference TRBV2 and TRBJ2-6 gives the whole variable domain EPEVTQTPSHQVTQMGQEVILRCVPISNHLYFYWYRQILGQKVEFLVSFYNNEISEKSEIFDDQFSVERPDGSNFTLKIRSTKLEDSAMYFCASRSRLAGVSGANVLTFGAGSRLTVL.

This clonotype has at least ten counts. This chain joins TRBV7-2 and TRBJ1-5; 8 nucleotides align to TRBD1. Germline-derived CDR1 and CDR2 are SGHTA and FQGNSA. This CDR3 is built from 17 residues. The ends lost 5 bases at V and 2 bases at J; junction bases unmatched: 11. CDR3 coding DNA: TGTGCCAGCAGCCCACCTCAGGGGGCGTGGGGCAATCAGCCCCAGCATTTT. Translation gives CASSPPQGAWGNQPQHF.

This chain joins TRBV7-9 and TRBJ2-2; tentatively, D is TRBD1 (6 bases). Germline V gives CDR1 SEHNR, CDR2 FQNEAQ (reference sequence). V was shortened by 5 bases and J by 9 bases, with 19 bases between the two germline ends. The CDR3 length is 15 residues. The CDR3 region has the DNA TGTGCCAGCAGCCCAAGCTATCCAAGGGACAGGGAGCTGTTTTTT. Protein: CASSPSYPRDRELFF.

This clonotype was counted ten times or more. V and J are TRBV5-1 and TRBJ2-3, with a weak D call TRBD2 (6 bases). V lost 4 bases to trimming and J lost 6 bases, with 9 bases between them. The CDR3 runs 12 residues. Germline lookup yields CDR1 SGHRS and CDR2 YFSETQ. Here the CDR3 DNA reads TGCGCCAGCAGCCCGGAGGGGGATACGCAGTATTTT. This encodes CASSPEGDTQYF.